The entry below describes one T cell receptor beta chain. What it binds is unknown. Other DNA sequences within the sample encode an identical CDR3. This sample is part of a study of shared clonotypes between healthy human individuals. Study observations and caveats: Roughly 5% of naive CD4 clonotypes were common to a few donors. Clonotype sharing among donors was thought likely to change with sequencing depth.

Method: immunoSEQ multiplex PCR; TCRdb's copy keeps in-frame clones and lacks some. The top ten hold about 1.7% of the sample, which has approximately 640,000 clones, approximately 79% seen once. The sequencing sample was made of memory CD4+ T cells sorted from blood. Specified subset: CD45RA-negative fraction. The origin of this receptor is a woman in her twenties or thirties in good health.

The CDR3 sequence: CASSGGGSGANVLTF. In nucleotides, the CDR3 is TGTGCCAGTAGTGGGGGCGGGTCCGGGGCCAACGTCCTGACTTTC. V gene TRBV19 combines with J gene TRBJ2-6; tentatively, D is TRBD1 (6 bases). This CDR3 comprises 15 residues. V was shortened by 5 bases and J by 4 bases, with 12 bases between the two germline ends. Germline CDR1 and CDR2: LNHDA and SQIVND (reference sequence).